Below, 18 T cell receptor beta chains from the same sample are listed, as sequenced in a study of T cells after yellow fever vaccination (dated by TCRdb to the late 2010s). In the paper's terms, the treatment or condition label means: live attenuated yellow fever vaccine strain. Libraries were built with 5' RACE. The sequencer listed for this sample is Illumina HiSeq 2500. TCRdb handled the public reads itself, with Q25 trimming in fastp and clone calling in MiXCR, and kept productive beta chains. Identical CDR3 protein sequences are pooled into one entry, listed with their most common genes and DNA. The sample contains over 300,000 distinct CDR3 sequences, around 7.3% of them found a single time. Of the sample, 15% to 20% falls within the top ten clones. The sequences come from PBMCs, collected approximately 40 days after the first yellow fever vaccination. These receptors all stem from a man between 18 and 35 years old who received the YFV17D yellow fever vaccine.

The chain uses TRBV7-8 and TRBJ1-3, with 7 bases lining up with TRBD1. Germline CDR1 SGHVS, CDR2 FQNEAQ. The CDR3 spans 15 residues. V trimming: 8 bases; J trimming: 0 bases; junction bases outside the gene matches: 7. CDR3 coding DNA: TGTGCCAGCTCCCGTCGGGACAGCTCTGGAAACACCATATATTTT. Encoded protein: CASSRRDSSGNTIYF.

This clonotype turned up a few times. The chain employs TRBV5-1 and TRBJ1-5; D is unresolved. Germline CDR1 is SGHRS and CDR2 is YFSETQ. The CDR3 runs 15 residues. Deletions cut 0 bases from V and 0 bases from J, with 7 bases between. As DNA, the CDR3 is TGCGCCAGCAGCTTGGAGTCTAGTAGCAATCAGCCCCAGCATTTT. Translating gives CASSLESSSNQPQHF.

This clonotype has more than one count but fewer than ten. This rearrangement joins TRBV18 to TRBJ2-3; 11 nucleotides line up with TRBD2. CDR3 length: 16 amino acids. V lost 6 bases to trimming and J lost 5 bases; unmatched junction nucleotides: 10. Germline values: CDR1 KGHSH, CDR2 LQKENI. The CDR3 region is CASSVLAGGPGDTQYF. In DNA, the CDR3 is TGTGCCAGCTCCGTTTTAGCGGGGGGGCCTGGAGATACGCAGTATTTT.

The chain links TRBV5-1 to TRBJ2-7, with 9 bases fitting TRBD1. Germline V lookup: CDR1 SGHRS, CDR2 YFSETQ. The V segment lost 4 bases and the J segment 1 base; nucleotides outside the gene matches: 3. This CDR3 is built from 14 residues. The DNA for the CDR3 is TGCGCCAGCAGCGCTGGACAGGGGTCCTACGAGCAGTACTTC. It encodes CASSAGQGSYEQYF.

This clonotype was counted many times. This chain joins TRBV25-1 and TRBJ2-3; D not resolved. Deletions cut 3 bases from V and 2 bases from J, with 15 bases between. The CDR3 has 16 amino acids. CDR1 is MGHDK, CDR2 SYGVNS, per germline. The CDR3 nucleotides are TGTGCCAGCAGTGATCCCCAGGCCTATCCCACAGATACGCAGTATTTT. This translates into CASSDPQAYPTDTQYF. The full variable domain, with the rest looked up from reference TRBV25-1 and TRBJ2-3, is EADIYQTPRYLVIGTGKKITLECSQTMGHDKMYWYQQDPGMELHLIHYSYGVNSTEKGDLSSESTVSRIRTEHFPLTLESARPSHTSQYLCASSDPQAYPTDTQYFGPGTRLTVL.

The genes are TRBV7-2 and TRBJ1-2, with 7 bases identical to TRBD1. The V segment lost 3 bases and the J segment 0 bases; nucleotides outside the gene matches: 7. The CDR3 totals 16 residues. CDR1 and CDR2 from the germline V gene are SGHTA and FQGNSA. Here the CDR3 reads CASSFPRQGPNYGYTF. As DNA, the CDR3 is TGTGCCAGCAGCTTTCCGAGACAGGGCCCTAACTATGGCTACACCTTC.

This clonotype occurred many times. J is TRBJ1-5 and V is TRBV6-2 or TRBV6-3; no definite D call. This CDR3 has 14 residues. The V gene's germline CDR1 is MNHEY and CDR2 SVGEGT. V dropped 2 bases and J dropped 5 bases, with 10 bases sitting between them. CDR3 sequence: CASSYGDPHQPQHF. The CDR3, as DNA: TGTGCCAGCAGTTACGGAGACCCCCATCAGCCCCAGCATTTT.

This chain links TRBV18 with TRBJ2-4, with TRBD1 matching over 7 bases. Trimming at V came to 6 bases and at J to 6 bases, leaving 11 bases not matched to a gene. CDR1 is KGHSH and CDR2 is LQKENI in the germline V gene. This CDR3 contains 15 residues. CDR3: CASSPRNPGGNIQYF. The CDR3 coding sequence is TGTGCCAGCTCTCCCAGGAATCCAGGGGGAAACATTCAGTACTTC. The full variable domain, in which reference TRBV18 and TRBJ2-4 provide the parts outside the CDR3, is NAGVMQNPRHLVRRRGQEARLRCSPMKGHSHVYWYRQLPEEGLKFMVYLQKENIIDESGMPKERFSAEFPKEGPSILRIQQVVRGDSAAYFCASSPRNPGGNIQYFGAGTRLSVL.

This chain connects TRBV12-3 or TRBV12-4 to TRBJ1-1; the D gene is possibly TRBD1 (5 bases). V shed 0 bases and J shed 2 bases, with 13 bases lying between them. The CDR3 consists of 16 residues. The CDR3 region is CASSLAPGYGNTEAFF. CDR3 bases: TGTGCCAGCAGTTTAGCTCCAGGGTACGGAAACACTGAAGCTTTCTTT.

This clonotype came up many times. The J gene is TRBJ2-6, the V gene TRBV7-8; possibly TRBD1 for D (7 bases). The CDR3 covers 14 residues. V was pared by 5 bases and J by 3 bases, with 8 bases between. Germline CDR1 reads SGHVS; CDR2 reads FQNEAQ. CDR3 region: CASSQGGGANVLTF. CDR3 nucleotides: TGTGCCAGCAGCCAGGGGGGTGGGGCCAACGTCCTGACTTTC.

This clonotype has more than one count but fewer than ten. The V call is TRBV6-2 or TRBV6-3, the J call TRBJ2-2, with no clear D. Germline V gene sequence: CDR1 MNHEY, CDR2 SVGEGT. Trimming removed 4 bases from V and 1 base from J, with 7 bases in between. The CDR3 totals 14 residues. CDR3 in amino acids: CASSSFLNTGELFF. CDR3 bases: TGTGCCAGCAGTTCTTTCCTGAACACCGGGGAGCTGTTTTTT.

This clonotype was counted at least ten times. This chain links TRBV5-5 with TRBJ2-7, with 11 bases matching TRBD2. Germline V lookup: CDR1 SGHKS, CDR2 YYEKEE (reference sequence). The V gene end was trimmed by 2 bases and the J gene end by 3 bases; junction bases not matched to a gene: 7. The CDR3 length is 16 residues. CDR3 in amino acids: CASSLVAGGLIYEQYF. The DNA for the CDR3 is TGTGCCAGCAGCTTAGTAGCGGGGGGGCTCATCTACGAGCAGTACTTC.

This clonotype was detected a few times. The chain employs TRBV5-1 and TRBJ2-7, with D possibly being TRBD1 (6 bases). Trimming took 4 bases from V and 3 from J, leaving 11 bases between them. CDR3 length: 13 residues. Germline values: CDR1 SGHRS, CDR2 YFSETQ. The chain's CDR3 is CASSPTGNYEQYF. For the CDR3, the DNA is TGCGCCAGCAGCCCCACAGGGAACTACGAGCAGTACTTC.

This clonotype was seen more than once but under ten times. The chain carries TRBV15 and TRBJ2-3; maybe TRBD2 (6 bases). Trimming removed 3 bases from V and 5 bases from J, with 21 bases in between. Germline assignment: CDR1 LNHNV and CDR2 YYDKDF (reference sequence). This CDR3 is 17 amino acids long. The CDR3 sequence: CATSSPGGSRSKDTQYF. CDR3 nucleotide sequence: TGTGCCACCAGCAGCCCTGGGGGGAGCCGGTCGAAAGATACGCAGTATTTT.

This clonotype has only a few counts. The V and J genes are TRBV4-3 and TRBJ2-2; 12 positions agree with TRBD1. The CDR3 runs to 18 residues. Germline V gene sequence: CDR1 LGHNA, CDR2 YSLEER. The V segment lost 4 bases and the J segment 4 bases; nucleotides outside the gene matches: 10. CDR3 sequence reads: CASSRIPGQGALTGELFF. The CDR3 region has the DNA TGCGCCAGCAGCCGCATACCGGGACAGGGGGCGCTCACCGGGGAGCTGTTTTTT.

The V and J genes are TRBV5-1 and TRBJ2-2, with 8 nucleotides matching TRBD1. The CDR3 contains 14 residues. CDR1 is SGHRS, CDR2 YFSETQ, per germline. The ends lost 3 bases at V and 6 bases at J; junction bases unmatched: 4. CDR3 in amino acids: CASSSTGDPGELFF. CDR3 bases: TGCGCCAGCAGCTCGACAGGGGACCCCGGGGAGCTGTTTTTT.

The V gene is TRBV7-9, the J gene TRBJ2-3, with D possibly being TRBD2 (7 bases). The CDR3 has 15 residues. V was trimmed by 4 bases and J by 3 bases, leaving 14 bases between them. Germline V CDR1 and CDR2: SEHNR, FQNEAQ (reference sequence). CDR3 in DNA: TGTGCCAGCAGCTACATGGGGGGGGCGACAGATACGCAGTATTTT. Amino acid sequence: CASSYMGGATDTQYF.

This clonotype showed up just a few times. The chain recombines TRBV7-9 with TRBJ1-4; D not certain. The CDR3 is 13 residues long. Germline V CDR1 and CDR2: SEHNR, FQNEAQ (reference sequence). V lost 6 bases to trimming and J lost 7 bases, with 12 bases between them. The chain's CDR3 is CASRPGRSEKLFF. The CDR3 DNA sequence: TGTGCCAGCAGACCGGGAAGGAGTGAAAAACTGTTTTTT.